The clone carrying this T cell receptor (beta chain) was recorded a few times. The germline V gene encodes CDR1 MGHRA and CDR2 YSYEKL. J was trimmed by 3 bases and V by 1 base; bases with no gene match: 10. The CDR3 has 18 amino acids. The sample is drawn from a study of blood T cell repertoires in COVID-19. Study context: Samples of COVID-19 (acute and convalescent) were obtained from the United States, Italy and Spain.

Authors' processing steps: Researchers report that nucleated cell counts were estimated from reference gene primer amplification. The repertoire was sequenced with immunoSEQ multiplex PCR; TCRdb's copy has only in-frame clones and lacks some. From that table come the V and J calls and clone size; the DNA was used to work out D and trimming. Here the sample spans some 95,000 clones, approximately 86% being singletons. The rearrangement uses TRBV4-1 and TRBJ2-7; 12 nucleotides agree with TRBD2. This clonotype originated in an elderly man with active or convalescent COVID-19. Source material: peripheral blood. The CDR3 DNA is TGCGCCAGCAGCCAAGTTGCGACTAGCGGGAGTTCTATCTACGAGCAGTACTTC. Protein product: CASSQVATSGSSIYEQYF.